This passage covers 17 T cell receptor beta chains from one sample sequenced in a study of T cells in Graves' hyperthyroidism and ophthalmopathy. RNA transcripts yielded amplified TCR beta CDR3 regions. A first-round RT-PCR of the TCR CDR3 used the HTBI primer set. From the multiplex PCR reads, TCRdb called clonotypes with MiXCR, one entry per CDR3 protein. The sample includes some 490,000 distinct CDR3 sequences, 15% to 20% of them seen just once. Sequenced input: blood. These receptors were obtained from a woman in her 30s with Graves' ophthalmopathy.

This clonotype showed up many times. The V gene is TRBV6-2 or TRBV6-3, the J gene TRBJ2-3; D is undetermined. The CDR3 consists of 11 residues. V was cut by 8 bases and J by 6 bases, with 9 bases left in between. Germline CDR1 MNHEY, CDR2 SVGEGT. As DNA, the CDR3 is TGTGCCAGCGTCCGCTTCGATACGCAGTATTTT. This sequence encodes CASVRFDTQYF.

The chain joins TRBV20-1 to TRBJ2-7; 11 nucleotides align to TRBD2. Germline CDR1 reads DFQATT; CDR2 reads SNEGSKA (reference sequence). The CDR3 sequence is 14 residues long. The V and J ends lost 6 bases and 6 bases, in that order; junction bases with no gene match: 10. In DNA, the CDR3 is TGCAGTGCAAATAGCGGGAGGGCCTTTGTCGAGCAGTACTTC. This gives the protein CSANSGRAFVEQYF.

This rearrangement joins TRBV25-1 to TRBJ1-4, with a tentative D call TRBD1 (5 bases). V was cut by 7 bases and J by 8 bases, with 14 bases left in between. From germline, CDR1 is MGHDK and CDR2 SYGVNS. The CDR3 contains 13 residues. The CDR3 here is CASMGPLLEKLFF. For the CDR3, the DNA is TGTGCCAGCATGGGGCCCCTCCTGGAAAAACTGTTTTTT. The full variable domain, with the rest looked up from reference TRBV25-1 and TRBJ1-4, is EADIYQTPRYLVIGTGKKITLECSQTMGHDKMYWYQQDPGMELHLIHYSYGVNSTEKGDLSSESTVSRIRTEHFPLTLESARPSHTSQYLCASMGPLLEKLFFGSGTQLSVL.

CDR3 sequence reads: CASSPGTGGILGNQPQHF. The CDR3 bases are TGCGCCAGCAGCCCCGGGACAGGGGGCATCTTGGGGAATCAGCCCCAGCATTTT. The V call is TRBV4-1, the J call TRBJ1-5; 12 bases agree with TRBD1. Germline assignment: CDR1 MGHRA and CDR2 YSYEKL. The CDR3 contains 18 residues. V lost 4 bases to trimming and J lost 4 bases; unmatched junction nucleotides: 11.

The chain recombines TRBV5-4 with TRBJ2-3, with D maybe TRBD1 (7 bases). Looked up from germline, CDR1 is SGHNT and CDR2 is YYREEE (reference sequence). Trimming took off 2 bases at V and 4 bases at J, with 14 bases between the two ends. The CDR3 sequence is 15 residues long. The DNA of the CDR3 is TGTGCCAGCAGCTTCGGAGGGGGCCTGTCAGATACGCAGTATTTT. It codes for CASSFGGGLSDTQYF.

This clonotype was counted at least ten times. The CDR3 region has the DNA TGCAGTGCCGGACTAGCGGGAGGCTTGAATACGCAGTATTTT. Amino acids: CSAGLAGGLNTQYF. The chain has TRBV20-1 and TRBJ2-3, with 14 positions matching TRBD2. V dropped 6 bases and J dropped 7; count of bases not matched to a gene: 6. From germline, CDR1 is DFQATT and CDR2 SNEGSKA (reference sequence). CDR3 length: 14 amino acids.

Worth noting for this clonotype: A read error is possible here, since a much larger clone lies one base away. The rearrangement joins TRBV12-3 or TRBV12-4 to TRBJ1-6; no definite D call. The CDR3 is 13 amino acids. The CDR3 DNA sequence: TGTGCCAGCAGTTTCATGGGTAATTCACCCCCCCACTTT. Translation gives CASSFMGNSPPHF.

This clonotype was observed many times. This rearrangement joins TRBV2 to TRBJ2-3; D unclear. Germline CDR1 is SNHLY and CDR2 is FYNNEI. CDR3 length: 16 residues. V was pared by 7 bases and J by 2 bases, with 19 bases between. The CDR3 sequence is CASKRTGSTDTDTQYF. DNA for the CDR3: TGTGCCAGCAAAAGAACGGGCAGCACTGACACAGATACGCAGTATTTT.

This clonotype appeared once. The chain is built from TRBV25-1 and TRBJ2-5; 7 nucleotides align to TRBD2. The CDR3 has 16 residues. V lost 7 bases to trimming and J lost 5 bases; unmatched junction nucleotides: 16. Germline V gene sequence: CDR1 MGHDK, CDR2 SYGVNS. Here the CDR3 reads CASNKGGGGPGETQYF. The CDR3 DNA is TGTGCCAGCAATAAAGGCGGGGGAGGGCCCGGGGAGACCCAGTACTTC.

Of note for this clonotype: A much more abundant neighbour one base away suggests this may be a read error. The chain couples TRBV24-1 to TRBJ2-5; D unresolved. The CDR3 covers 15 residues. Germline V gene data show CDR1 as KGHDR and CDR2 as SFDVKD. The DNA for the CDR3 is TGTGCCGCCAGTGGTAAGCCTCAGGAAAAAGAGACCCAGTACTTC. Protein sequence: CAASGKPQEKETQYF.

This sequence joins TRBV29-1 and TRBJ2-5; TRBD1 agrees at 7 bases. CDR1 SQVTM and CDR2 ANQGSEA come from the germline V gene. J was trimmed by 0 bases and V by 7 bases; bases with no gene match: 2. The CDR3 totals 12 residues. The chain's CDR3 is CSEGQHQETQYF. The CDR3 DNA follows: TGCAGCGAGGGACAGCACCAAGAGACCCAGTACTTC.

This clonotype was detected many times. J is TRBJ1-5 and V is TRBV5-1; TRBD1 is a possible D gene (5 bases). CDR1 is SGHRS, CDR2 YFSETQ, per germline. CDR3 length: 15 amino acids. Trimming removed 0 bases at V and 8 bases at J, with 15 bases between. The CDR3 sequence is CASSLAGGPREPQHF. The CDR3 nucleotides are TGCGCCAGCAGCTTGGCGGGGGGACCGCGGGAGCCCCAGCATTTT.

There are a few counts of this clonotype. The V and J genes are TRBV5-4 and TRBJ2-1; 12 bases map to TRBD2. Trimming cost V 0 bases and J 0 bases; bases outside gene matches: 4. The germline V gene encodes CDR1 SGHNT and CDR2 YYREEE (reference sequence). The CDR3 covers 18 residues. CDR3 sequence: CASSLGTSGVGSYNEQFF. The CDR3 DNA sequence: TGTGCCAGCAGCTTGGGGACTAGCGGGGTGGGCTCCTACAATGAGCAGTTCTTC.

This clonotype has a single count. A much larger clone lies a single base off, so this may be a read error. The rearrangement joins TRBV6-1 to TRBJ1-4, with D perhaps matching TRBD1 (5 bases). The CDR3 contains 13 residues. CDR1 is MNHNS, CDR2 SASEGT, per germline. Trimming took off 3 bases at V and 7 bases at J, with 9 bases between the two ends. The CDR3 DNA follows: TGTGCCAGCAGTGAGCGGGGGAGTGAAAAACTGTTTTTT. It codes for CASSERGSEKLFF.

This CDR3 is CATREGLDHTGEQYF. CDR3 nucleotides: TGTGCCACCCGAGAGGGCCTAGATCATACGGGGGAGCAGTACTTC. This chain links TRBV12-3 or TRBV12-4 with TRBJ2-7; TRBD2 might be the D (5 bases). Deletions cut 10 bases from V and 7 bases from J, with 26 bases between. CDR3 length: 15 residues.

CDR3 region: CATEGLVYGYTF. CDR3 bases: TGTGCCACTGAGGGGTTAGTCTATGGCTACACCTTC. The rearrangement uses TRBV28 and TRBJ1-2; D is possibly TRBD1 (5 bases). Germline-derived CDR1 and CDR2 are MDHEN and SYDVKM. The CDR3 spans 12 residues. V was trimmed by 10 bases and J by 4 bases, leaving 13 bases between them.

This clonotype came up a few times. The CDR3 sequence is CSADRDTEAFF. The CDR3 bases are TGCAGTGCTGACAGGGACACTGAAGCTTTCTTT. The V and J genes are TRBV20-1 and TRBJ1-1; 7 bases align to TRBD1. The length of the CDR3 is 11 residues. V lost 5 bases, J lost 3 bases, and 0 bases stayed unmatched. Germline V gene lookup returns CDR1 DFQATT and CDR2 SNEGSKA (reference sequence).